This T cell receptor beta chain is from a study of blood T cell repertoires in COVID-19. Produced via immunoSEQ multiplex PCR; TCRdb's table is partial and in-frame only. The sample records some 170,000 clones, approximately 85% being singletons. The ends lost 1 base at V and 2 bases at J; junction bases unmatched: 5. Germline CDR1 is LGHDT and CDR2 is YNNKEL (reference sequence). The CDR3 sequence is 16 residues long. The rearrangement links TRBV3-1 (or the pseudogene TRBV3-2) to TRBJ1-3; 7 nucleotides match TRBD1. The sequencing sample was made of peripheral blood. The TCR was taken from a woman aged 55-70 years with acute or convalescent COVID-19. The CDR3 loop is CASSQVTGNTGNTIYF. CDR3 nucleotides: TGTGCCAGCAGCCAAGTGACAGGGAATACTGGAAACACCATATATTTT.